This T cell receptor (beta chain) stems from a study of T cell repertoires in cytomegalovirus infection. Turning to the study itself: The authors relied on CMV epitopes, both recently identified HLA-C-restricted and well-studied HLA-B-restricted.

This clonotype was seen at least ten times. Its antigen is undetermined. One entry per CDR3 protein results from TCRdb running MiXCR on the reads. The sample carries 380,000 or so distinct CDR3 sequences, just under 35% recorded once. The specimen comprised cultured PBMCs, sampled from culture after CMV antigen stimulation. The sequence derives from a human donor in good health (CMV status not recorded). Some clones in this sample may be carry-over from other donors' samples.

CDR3 DNA: TGTGCCAGCAGCTCGGGACAGGGTTTATCTGATCAGCCCCAGCATTTT. This sequence encodes CASSSGQGLSDQPQHF. The genes are TRBV5-6 and TRBJ1-5; TRBD1 aligns across 9 bases. J lost 5 bases, V lost 3 bases, and 9 bases had no gene match. Germline V gene lookup returns CDR1 SGHDT and CDR2 YYEEEE. This CDR3 region has 16 residues.